This T cell receptor (beta chain) was retrieved from a study of early T cells in non-severe SARS-CoV-2 infection (dated by TCRdb to about 2021). Regarding the study in general: Because TCR sequencing relied on bulk RNA taken from unsorted whole blood, pairing of alpha and beta chains was not possible.

This clonotype was counted a few times. Its cognate antigen has yet to be identified. Per-nucleotide qualities are absent, and no much larger clonotype sits a single base away. From the cysteine through the phenylalanine, the CDR3 covers 12 amino acids. The CDR3 DNA has 36 bases and is translated from base 1. Looking up the germline V gene yields CDR1 KGHSH and CDR2 LQKENI. The germline ends are 9 bases apart after V is trimmed by 3 bases and J by 7 bases. The receptor library was made with 5' RACE. Reads for this sample came from a NextSeq 500. In the TCR library protocol, unique molecular identifiers were attached to individual cDNA molecules to correct for PCR bias and sequencing error. Sequencing covered both TCR alpha and beta chains, and within each sample the abundances of alpha and beta sequences were tightly co-correlated. The authors' analysis ran thus. V gene, J gene and CDR3 annotation of TCR sequences was performed with Decombinator V4. Expanded TCRs were defined as changing significantly between any two time points under a Poisson model with p below 0.0001. TCR abundances were normalised to the total number of TCRs sequenced per sample and were expressed as counts per million. MAIT TCRs were defined by TRAV1-2 paired with TRAJ12, TRAJ20 or TRAJ33, and iNKT TCRs by TRAV10 paired with TRAJ18. VDJdb, accessed 1 November 2021, was searched for CMV, EBV and SARS-CoV-2 annotated TCRs, with TCRs annotated for multiple antigens excluded. Through fastp at Q25 and MiXCR, TCRdb rebuilt clones from the public reads, retaining in-frame beta chains. Rows merge per CDR3 protein into single entries with the most common DNA and genes. The V and J calls were not made by the authors but by TCRdb's processing. The sample table records about 76,000 distinct CDR3 sequences; 15% to 19% of these occur just once. 9% to 15% of the sample comes from the top ten.

The study was a case-control design nested within a healthcare worker cohort in London, UK, with weekly nasopharyngeal swab PCR tests and blood sampling. Between 23 and 31 March 2020, the week of the UK lockdown, healthcare workers were enrolled and then followed up weekly for as long as 16 weeks. Study-wide findings and limitations: VDJdb matching was skewed toward anti-spike CD8 responses, so virus-specific expansions were likely underestimated and private and CD4 specificities were missed.

Recombination connected TRBV18 to TRBJ1-1; possibly the D gene is TRBD1, per 6 matching bases. Sequenced material: whole blood. This clonotype was sampled from an adult who was a healthcare worker with PCR-confirmed SARS-CoV-2 infection or an uninfected control (not recorded which). The DNA sequence is given as TGTGCCAGCTCACCCGACAGGTATGAAGCTTTCTTT. It codes for CASSPDRYEAFF.